Listed below are T cell receptor beta chains from one sample, sequenced in a study of blood T cell repertoires in COVID-19. Produced via immunoSEQ multiplex PCR; TCRdb's table is partial and in-frame only. The top ten clones hold roughly 1.1% of a sample with a few hundred thousand clones, 75% to 90% of them seen once. The specimen was PBMCs or T cells enriched from blood (not recorded which). All receptors derive from a man aged 25-45 years who had recovered from COVID-19. Each CDR3 is given without its conserved first and last residue. Fields, in order: V gene, D gene, clone size, J gene, CDR3 protein. A D gene is named only where the DNA matches it firmly. Some rows mark clone size as missing; the rest say once, few, many or name a class of expanded clone.

>TRBV7-2|-|-|TRBJ2-3
ASSLGRGVDTQY
>TRBV3-1/TRBV3-2|TRBD1|-|TRBJ2-5
ASSPTSFPGTGQETQY
>TRBV21-1|-|-|TRBJ1-4
ASSKGKDGGARDEKLF
>TRBV9|TRBD1|-|TRBJ1-5
ASSESGTGNQPQH
>TRBV28|-|-|TRBJ2-7
ASSPGPRPYEQY
>TRBV28|TRBD2|-|TRBJ2-7
ASSSLAGAGWEQY
>TRBV10-3|TRBD1|-|TRBJ1-2
AISGGTDSNYGYT
>TRBV3-1/TRBV3-2|-|-|TRBJ1-1
ASSQGIAQGEAF
>TRBV5-1|TRBD2|-|TRBJ2-1
ASSQVTSADYNEQF
>TRBV6-5|TRBD1|many|TRBJ2-7
ASSYSRGHEQY
>TRBV10-3|-|-|TRBJ1-2
AISQFAGPNYYGYT
>TRBV2|-|-|TRBJ1-5
ASTSSGVNNQPQH
>TRBV27|TRBD1|-|TRBJ1-5
ASSLSGQGYNQPQH
>TRBV28|TRBD1|once|TRBJ1-1
ASSSPWGQGAEAF
>TRBV7-3|TRBD1|-|TRBJ2-3
ASSPRQGGTDTQY
>TRBV18|-|few|TRBJ1-1
ASSPVRGVNTEAF
>TRBV4-1|TRBD2|-|TRBJ2-3
ASSQGTSGNTDTQY
>TRBV29-1|TRBD2|-|TRBJ2-3
SVEGGVTQY
>TRBV18|TRBD1|-|TRBJ1-6
ASSPRDRAYNSPLH
>TRBV5-1|TRBD2|once|TRBJ2-7
ASSRRTSGDLPYEQY
>TRBV10-3|TRBD2|-|TRBJ2-7
AHGLAGANEQY
>TRBV7-2|-|-|TRBJ2-1
ASSLGRTNEQF
>TRBV18|-|once|TRBJ1-6
ASSPGTPALNNNSPLH
>TRBV19|TRBD1|-|TRBJ2-7
ASSIPGTGVPEQY
>TRBV10-3|-|-|TRBJ2-5
AISREQETQY
>TRBV28|-|-|TRBJ1-2
ASTPGDYGYT
>TRBV20-1|TRBD2|-|TRBJ2-1
SASPRLAGSYNEQF
>TRBV5-1|-|-|TRBJ1-2
ASSQDQVGYT
>TRBV21-1|-|-|TRBJ1-1
ASTITGNTEAF
>TRBV29-1|TRBD1|-|TRBJ1-4
SGARQGYEKLF
>TRBV5-1|TRBD2|-|TRBJ2-2
ASSSFLAGGPSGGELF
>TRBV5-4|TRBD2|-|TRBJ2-1
ASSLGLADYNEQF
>TRBV6-5|-|once|TRBJ1-1
ASSYGPIAF
>TRBV12-5|-|-|TRBJ1-5
ASGFSGLWQPQH
>TRBV10-2|-|once|TRBJ1-5
ASSESRINQPQH
>TRBV6-5|TRBD2|-|TRBJ2-5
ASSRGLVGETQY
>TRBV5-4|-|-|TRBJ2-2
ASSLAGLGELF
>TRBV1|-|-|TRBJ2-1
TSSQDRGSPYEQF
>TRBV5-1|TRBD1|-|TRBJ1-1
ASSAGQLAEAF
>TRBV5-1|-|-|TRBJ1-3
ASSHGGGETSGNTIY
>TRBV24-1|-|-|TRBJ2-3
ATSDLVTDTDTQY
>TRBV30|TRBD2|-|TRBJ2-1
AWRTGGDEQF
>TRBV27|-|-|TRBJ2-7
ATRRGAYEQY
>TRBV9|-|-|TRBJ1-2
ASSPREGVPHYT
>TRBV5-1|-|-|TRBJ2-1
ASSARGTNNEQF
>TRBV25-1|-|-|TRBJ1-6
ASSYQGNSPLH
>TRBV4-1|-|-|TRBJ1-2
ASSQAPGALYGYT
>TRBV20-1|-|-|TRBJ2-7
SARGTYEQY
>TRBV7-3|-|-|TRBJ1-1
ASSLSTVTNTEAF
>TRBV14|-|-|TRBJ1-1
ASSQASIATEAF
>TRBV6-5|-|-|TRBJ1-4
ASRPGTPTNEKLF
>TRBV19|TRBD1|-|TRBJ1-2
ASSLEPGQGAGGYT
>TRBV25-1|-|once|TRBJ1-1
ASRGTGIFAEAF
>TRBV2|-|-|TRBJ1-2
ASSAGGLAYGYT
>TRBV5-1|-|-|TRBJ1-1
ASSQDKNTEAF
>TRBV20-1|TRBD2|-|TRBJ2-1
SASFRTGTSGTVF
>TRBV28|-|-|TRBJ1-5
ASSSRHRNQPQH
>TRBV4-1|TRBD1|-|TRBJ2-7
ASSQGRGQGYEQY
>TRBV28|TRBD1|once|TRBJ1-2
ASSRGGTDSPYGYT
>TRBV20-1|TRBD2|few|TRBJ2-7
SASMAGGIFTYEQY